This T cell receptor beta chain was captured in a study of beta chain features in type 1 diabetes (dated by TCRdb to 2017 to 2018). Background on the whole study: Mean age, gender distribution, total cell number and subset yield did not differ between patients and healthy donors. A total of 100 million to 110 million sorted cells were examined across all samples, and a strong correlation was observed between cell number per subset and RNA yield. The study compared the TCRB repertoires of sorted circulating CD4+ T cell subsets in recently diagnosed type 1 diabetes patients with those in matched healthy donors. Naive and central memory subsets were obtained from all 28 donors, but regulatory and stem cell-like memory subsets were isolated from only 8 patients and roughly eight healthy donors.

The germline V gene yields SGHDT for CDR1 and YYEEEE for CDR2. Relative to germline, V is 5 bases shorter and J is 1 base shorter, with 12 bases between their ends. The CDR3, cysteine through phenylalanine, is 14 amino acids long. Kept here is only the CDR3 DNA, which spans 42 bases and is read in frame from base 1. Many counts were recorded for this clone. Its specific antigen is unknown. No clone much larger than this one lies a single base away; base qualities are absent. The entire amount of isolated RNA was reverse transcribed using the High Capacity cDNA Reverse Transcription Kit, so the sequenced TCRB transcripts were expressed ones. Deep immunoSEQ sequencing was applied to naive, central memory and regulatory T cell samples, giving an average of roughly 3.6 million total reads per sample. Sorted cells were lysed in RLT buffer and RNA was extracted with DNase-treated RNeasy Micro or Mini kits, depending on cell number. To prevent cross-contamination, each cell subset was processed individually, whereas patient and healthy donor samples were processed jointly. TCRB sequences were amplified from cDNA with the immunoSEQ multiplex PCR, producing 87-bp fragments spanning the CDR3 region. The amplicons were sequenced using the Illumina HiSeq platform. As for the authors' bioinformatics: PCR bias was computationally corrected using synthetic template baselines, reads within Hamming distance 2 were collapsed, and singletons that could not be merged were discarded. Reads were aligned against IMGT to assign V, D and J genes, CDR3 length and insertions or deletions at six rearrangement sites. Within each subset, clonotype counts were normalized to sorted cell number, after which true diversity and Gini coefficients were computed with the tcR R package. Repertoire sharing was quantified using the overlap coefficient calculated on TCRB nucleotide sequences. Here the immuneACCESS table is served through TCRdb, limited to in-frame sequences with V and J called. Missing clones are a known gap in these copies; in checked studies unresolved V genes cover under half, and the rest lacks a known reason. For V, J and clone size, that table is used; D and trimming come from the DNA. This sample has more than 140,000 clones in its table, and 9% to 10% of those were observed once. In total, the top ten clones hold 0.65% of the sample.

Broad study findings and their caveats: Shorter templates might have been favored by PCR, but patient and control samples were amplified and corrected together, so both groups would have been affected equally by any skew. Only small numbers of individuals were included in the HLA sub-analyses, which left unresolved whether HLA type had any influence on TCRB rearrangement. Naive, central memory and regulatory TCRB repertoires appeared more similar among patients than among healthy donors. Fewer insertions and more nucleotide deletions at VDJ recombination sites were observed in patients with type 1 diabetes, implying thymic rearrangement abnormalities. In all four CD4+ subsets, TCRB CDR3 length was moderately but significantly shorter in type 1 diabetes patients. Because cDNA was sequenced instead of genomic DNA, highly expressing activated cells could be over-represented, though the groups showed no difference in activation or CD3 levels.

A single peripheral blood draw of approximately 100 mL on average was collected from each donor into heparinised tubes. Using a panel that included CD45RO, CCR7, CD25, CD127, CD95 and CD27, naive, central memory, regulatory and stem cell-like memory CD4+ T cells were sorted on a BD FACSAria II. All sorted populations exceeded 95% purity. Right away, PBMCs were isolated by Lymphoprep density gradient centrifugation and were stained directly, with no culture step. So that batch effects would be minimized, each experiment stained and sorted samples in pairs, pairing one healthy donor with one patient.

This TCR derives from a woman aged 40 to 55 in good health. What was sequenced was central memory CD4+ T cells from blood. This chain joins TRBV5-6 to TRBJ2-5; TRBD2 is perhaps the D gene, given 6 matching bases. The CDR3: CASSPTSIQETQYF. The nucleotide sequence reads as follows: TGTGCCAGCAGTCCCACTAGCATCCAAGAGACCCAGTACTTC.